This paragraph reports one T cell receptor beta chain. Its target antigen remains unknown. Base qualities are not provided; no much larger clone lies one nucleotide away. This record comes from a study of cytomegalovirus exposure and HLA in healthy donors (dated by TCRdb to the late 2010s). With regard to the full study: An earlier analysis of under 600 of the donors reported approximately 300 Gb of sequence data and 120 million or so unique TCR beta sequences from 150 million to 200 million T cells. An early release that covered some 630 HLA-typed donors contained approximately 300 gigabases of sequencing data and around 85 million unique TCR sequences. Of the roughly 410 genotyped donors, 65% to 90% were placed in the genetic ancestry cluster associated with self-reported Caucasian donors. The study aimed to test whether cataloging public T cell receptors could reveal signatures of past pathogen exposure. The study profiled the T cell repertoires of under 850 subjects by immunosequencing and related them to cytomegalovirus serostatus. Along with the roughly 700-subject first cohort, a separate validation cohort of 120 different subjects was used. High-throughput TCR immunosequencing, statistical association of individual TCRs with disease status, and machine learning were combined to predict cytomegalovirus infection status. To study patterns of TCR occurrence, a later analysis re-analyzed previously published TCR beta repertoires from 666 donors and added high-resolution HLA genotyping. The later analysis used no new phenotypic data to find candidate immune exposures, relying instead on TCR beta sequences and their occurrence across donors. An earlier analysis of approximately 630 of the donors applied high-throughput TCR beta sequencing to assess whether each TCR beta V gene segment acted as functional or pseudogenic. Donor age, sex, ethnicity and CMV serostatus were compiled together with the repertoire data. Genome-wide SNP genotypes for about 55% of the 666 donors were used in a later genetic analysis, which treated that subset as a discovery cohort. Every repertoire in the discovery cohort had been generated on one and the same sequencing platform. Both class I and class II loci were covered by HLA typing, at four-digit resolution. The number of donors typed differed by locus, with about 629-630 for A, B, C, DRB1 and DQB1, roughly 520 for DQA1, nearly 610 for DPA1, and over 400 for DPB1. Because of strong linkage in the cohort, roughly five DR-DQ haplotypes were treated as single units for association and clustering. On average, roughly 250,000 unique TCR beta nucleotide sequences were sequenced per donor among a few hundred genotyped donors of the cohort, with 15% to 20% of those sequences being non-productive. General conclusions and limits of the study: According to a later analysis, most CMV-associated TCR beta chains appeared to be HLA-restricted, and the HLA associations seemed to be driven largely by CMV exposure. Three of the identified cytomegalovirus-associated TCR beta chains were confirmed in vitro to be specific for cytomegalovirus antigens. An association between a missense DCLRE1C variant and V-gene and J-gene trimming of TCR beta chains was found in a later genetic analysis and replicated in an independent cohort. Roughly uniform sequencing depth across donors was assumed in presence/absence analyses, although this assumption may not hold. The study gave a list of under 200 TCR beta chains associated with cytomegalovirus. Some IMGT-functional V segments, including TRBV6-2 and TRBV6-3, could not be told apart with the 87-base-pair reads, so those segments were excluded. A later analysis found that TCR association rates varied across HLA loci, with DRB1 alleles showing the most associated TCRs and HLA-C alleles the fewest. In an earlier analysis of about 600 of the donors, most TCR beta V segments appeared in productive rearrangements about 87% or about 30% of the time, broadly matching IMGT annotations. Some 16 rarely observed V segments, including chromosome 9 orphons, were excluded from the earlier analysis of about 600 of the donors because counts were too low. It was suggested by the authors that the approach could potentially be generalized to other disease states and immunological phenotypes. A later analysis found that HLA-associated TCR beta chains were more clonally expanded and had lower generation probabilities than equally common non-associated chains. A later analysis associated about 16,000 TCR beta sequences with specific HLA alleles at a false discovery rate of 0.05. Immune exposure information for the cohort was limited to CMV serostatus. A cluster of highly shared sequence variants was judged likely to be a technical artifact of the sequencing pipeline. Most TCR sequences were seen in very few donors, while some public TCRs were found in many individuals. HLA typing was unavailable for some donors at each locus, so association tests used only the typed subset. When HLA alleles, especially DR and DQ, strongly co-occurred, attributing TCR associations to individual alleles was difficult. In a later genetic analysis, fewer N-insertions in productive TCRs were reported among donors in an Asian-associated ancestry cluster than the roughly 640-donor mean. A further reported finding was that TCR beta sequences accurately predicted the HLA-A and HLA-B alleles for most subjects in the first cohort. Linkage disequilibrium might explain the correlated functional status among segregating V segments, but an unknown experimental factor could not be excluded. Cytomegalovirus status was reported to be diagnosed by the classifier with high specificity and sensitivity in both the original and validation cohorts. According to a later analysis, parvovirus B19, influenza, CMV and Epstein-Barr virus appeared linked to several top co-occurrence clusters. Only TCR beta chains were sequenced in this cohort, and the absence of alpha or paired-chain data limited detectable features.

Via the germline V gene, CDR1 is SGDLS and CDR2 YYNGEE. Counted from cysteine to phenylalanine, this CDR3 has 14 amino acids. Solely the CDR3 DNA is kept, with 42 bases framed from the first base. V was cut back by 0 bases and J by 4 bases, leaving a gap of 8 bases between them. The library was prepared using the immunoSEQ multiplex PCR assay. A mixture of 60 forward primers for TCR Vbeta segments and 13 reverse primers for TCR Jbeta segments was used in the multiplex PCR. Amplification of the CDR3 region of rearranged TCR beta genes was performed with a multiplex PCR assay on genomic DNA. The amplified TCR beta libraries were sequenced on the Illumina HiSeq System as 87-base-pair reads. Per the authors' processing: A later analysis counted about 80 million unique TCR beta chains across the 650 to 700 repertoires, and some 11 million of these chains were shared by at least two donors. To remove PCR and sequencing errors, raw reads were error-corrected and collapsed into unique sequences using a nearest-neighbor algorithm that merged closely related sequences. CDR3 sequences were aligned to IMGT reference sequences to assign V, D and J gene segments. For a sequence to be retained, a match of at least six nucleotides to both a V gene segment and a J gene segment was required. A rearrangement was called productive if the CDR3 had no stop codons and remained in frame with V and J, and every other rearrangement was called non-productive. CDR3 was defined by IMGT convention, running from the second conserved V-encoded cysteine to the conserved J-encoded phenylalanine. In an earlier analysis of around 540 of the donors, sequences lacking an unambiguous match to a single V gene segment were excluded. In an earlier analysis of approximately 590 of the donors, V segments were called functional above 56.7% productive rearrangements and were called segregating when the between-donor standard deviation exceeded 5%. To diagnose cytomegalovirus status from the catalog of TCR beta chain sequences, a statistical classification framework was built. A later analysis assigned V and J genes by comparing TCR nucleotide sequences with IMGT/GENE-DB human TR gene sequences. The TCRdist pipeline was used in a later analysis to assign CDR3 sequences and most-parsimonious VDJ recombination scenarios. In a later analysis, each TCR beta chain was defined by its CDR3 amino acid sequence together with its V-gene family, and reads lacking a unique V-gene family were excluded. To address suspected cross-contamination and a sequencing artifact, a later analysis removed some 620 highly shared, low-generation-probability nucleotide sequences. A later analysis calculated a clonal expansion index for each public chain from normalized within-repertoire ranks of inferred template counts. Generation probabilities in a later analysis came from a VDJ recombination model fitted to out-of-frame rearrangements, and those results were checked against IGoR. In a later analysis, hypergeometric tests were used to score TCR-TCR, TCR-HLA and TCR-CMV co-occurrence, with a repertoire-size bias correction applied to TCR pairs. A later analysis estimated false discovery rates by permuting HLA or CMV assignments 20 times. A later analysis grouped co-occurring TCRs with DBSCAN, adding TCRdist sequence similarity when clustering within HLA-allele-positive subsets. Co-occurrence clustering excluded repertoires with fewer than 30,000 or more than 120,000 public chains, plus five with anomalous nucleotide sharing. TCRdb took this table from immuneACCESS and kept in-frame rearrangements with V and J called. Such tables lack part of the clones; where checked against another copy, unresolved V genes explain under half of the gap, and the rest is unexplained. The V and J calls and the clone size are those of that table, but D and trimming were determined from the DNA. Across this sample there are 150,000 to 180,000 clones, with under 80% seen only once. Of the sample, under 2.5% is held by the ten largest clones.

In total, approximately 700 healthy bone marrow donors made up the cohort. Cohort members were all nominally healthy when sampled, although unrecorded immune exposures were likely present. The donor tested CMV seronegative, placing the donor among the 300 to 450 seronegative members of the cohort. Each donor provided a peripheral blood sample, and peripheral blood mononuclear cells were used for TCR beta sequencing. The Qiagen DNeasy Blood Extraction Kit was used to extract genomic DNA from the blood cell samples. Sequenced input: PBMCs. Recombination joined TRBV9 with TRBJ1-3, with TRBD1 tentatively as D gene (5 bases match). The TCR comes from a man aged 25-45 years in good health and CMV-seronegative. The sequence in DNA is TGTGCCAGCAGCGTAGGGGGCGACGGAAACACCATATATTTT. Translated, it reads CASSVGGDGNTIYF.